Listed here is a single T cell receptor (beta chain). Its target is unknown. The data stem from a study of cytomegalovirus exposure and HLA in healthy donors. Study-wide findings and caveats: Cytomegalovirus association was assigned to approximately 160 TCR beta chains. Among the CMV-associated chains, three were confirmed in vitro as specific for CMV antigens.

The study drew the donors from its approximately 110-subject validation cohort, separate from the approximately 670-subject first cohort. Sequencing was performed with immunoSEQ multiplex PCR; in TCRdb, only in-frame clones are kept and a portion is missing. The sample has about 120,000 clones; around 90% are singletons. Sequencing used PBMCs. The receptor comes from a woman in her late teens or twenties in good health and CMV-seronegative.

The DNA of the CDR3 is TGTGCCAGCAGCCGGAGGAGCGGGAGTTGGACAGATACGCAGTATTTT. This sequence encodes CASSRRSGSWTDTQYF. V gene TRBV5-4 combines with J gene TRBJ2-3, with 8 positions matching TRBD2. The germline V gene encodes CDR1 SGHNT and CDR2 YYREEE (reference sequence). The ends lost 4 bases at V and 3 bases at J; junction bases unmatched: 10. The CDR3 contains 16 residues.